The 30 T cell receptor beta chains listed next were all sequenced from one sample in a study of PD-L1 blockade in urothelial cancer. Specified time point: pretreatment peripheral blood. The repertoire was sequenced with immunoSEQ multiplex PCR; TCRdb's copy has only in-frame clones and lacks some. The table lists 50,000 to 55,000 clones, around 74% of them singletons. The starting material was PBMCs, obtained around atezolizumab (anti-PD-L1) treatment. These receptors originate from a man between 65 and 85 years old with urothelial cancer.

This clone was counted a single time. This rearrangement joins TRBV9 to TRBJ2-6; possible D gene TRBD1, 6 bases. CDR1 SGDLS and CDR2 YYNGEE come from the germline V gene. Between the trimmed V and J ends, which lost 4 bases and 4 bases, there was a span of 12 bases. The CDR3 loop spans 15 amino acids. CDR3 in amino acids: CASSRTGSGANVLTF. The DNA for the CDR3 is TGTGCCAGCAGCCGCACAGGGTCCGGGGCCAACGTCCTGACTTTC. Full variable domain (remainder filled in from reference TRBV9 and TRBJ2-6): DSGVTQTPKHLITATGQRVTLRCSPRSGDLSVYWYQQSLDQGLQFLIQYYNGEERAKGNILERFSAQQFPDLHSELNLSSLELGDSALYFCASSRTGSGANVLTFGAGSRLTVL.

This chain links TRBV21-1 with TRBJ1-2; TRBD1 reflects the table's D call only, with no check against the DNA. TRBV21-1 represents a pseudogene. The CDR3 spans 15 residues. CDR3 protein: CASSPGQRNNYGYTF. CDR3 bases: TGTGCCAGCAGTCCGGGACAGAGAAACAACTATGGCTACACCTTC.

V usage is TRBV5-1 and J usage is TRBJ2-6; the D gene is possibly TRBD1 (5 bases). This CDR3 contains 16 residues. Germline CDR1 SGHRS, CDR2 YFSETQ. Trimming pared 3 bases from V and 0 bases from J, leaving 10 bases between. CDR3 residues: CASSSTGNSGANVLTF. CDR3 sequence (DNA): TGCGCCAGCAGCTCAACAGGAAACTCTGGGGCCAACGTCCTGACTTTC.

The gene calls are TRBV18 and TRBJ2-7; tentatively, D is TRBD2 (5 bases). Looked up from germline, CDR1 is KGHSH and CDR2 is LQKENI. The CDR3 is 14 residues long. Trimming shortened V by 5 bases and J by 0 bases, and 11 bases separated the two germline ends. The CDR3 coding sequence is TGTGCCAGCTCAGGGAGCGGAAGCTCCTACGAGCAGTACTTC. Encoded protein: CASSGSGSSYEQYF.

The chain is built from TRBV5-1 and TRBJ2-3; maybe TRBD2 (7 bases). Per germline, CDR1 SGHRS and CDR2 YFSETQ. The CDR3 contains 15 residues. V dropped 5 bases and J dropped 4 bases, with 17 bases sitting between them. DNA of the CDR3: TGCGCCAGCAGTAAGAACGGGGGGCCGGCAGATACGCAGTATTTT. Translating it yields CASSKNGGPADTQYF.

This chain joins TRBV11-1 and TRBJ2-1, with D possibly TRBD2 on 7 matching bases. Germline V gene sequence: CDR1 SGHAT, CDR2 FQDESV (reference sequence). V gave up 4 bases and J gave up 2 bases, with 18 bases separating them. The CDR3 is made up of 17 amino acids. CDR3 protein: CASSSTGGQGTYNEQFF. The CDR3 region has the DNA TGTGCCAGCAGCTCGACGGGGGGCCAGGGTACCTACAATGAGCAGTTCTTC.

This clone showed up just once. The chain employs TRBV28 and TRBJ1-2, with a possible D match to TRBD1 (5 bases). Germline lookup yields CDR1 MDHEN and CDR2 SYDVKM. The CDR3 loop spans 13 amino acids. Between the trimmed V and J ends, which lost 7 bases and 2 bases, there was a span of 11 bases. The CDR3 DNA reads TGTGCCAGCATTGGGAGGGGAAACTATGGCTACACCTTC. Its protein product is CASIGRGNYGYTF.

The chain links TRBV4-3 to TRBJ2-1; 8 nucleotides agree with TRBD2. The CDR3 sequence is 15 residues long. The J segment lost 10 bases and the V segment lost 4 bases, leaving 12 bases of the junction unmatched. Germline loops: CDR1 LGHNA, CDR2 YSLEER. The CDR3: CASSPGGAKSDEQFF. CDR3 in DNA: TGCGCCAGCAGCCCCGGGGGGGCTAAATCGGACGAGCAGTTCTTC.

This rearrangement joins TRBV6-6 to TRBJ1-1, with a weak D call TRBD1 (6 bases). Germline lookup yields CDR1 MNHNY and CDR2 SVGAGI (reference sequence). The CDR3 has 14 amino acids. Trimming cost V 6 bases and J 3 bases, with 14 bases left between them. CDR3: CASSPGGAYTEAFF. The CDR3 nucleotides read TGTGCCAGCAGCCCGGGGGGGGCCTACACTGAAGCTTTCTTT.

This chain's CDR3 is CASSRDRGQYEQYF. The DNA of the CDR3 is TGTGCCAGCAGCCGGGACAGGGGGCAATACGAGCAGTACTTC. This sequence joins TRBV5-6 and TRBJ2-7; TRBD1 agrees at 12 bases. Germline CDR1 and CDR2: SGHDT and YYEEEE. This CDR3 is built from 14 residues. The V segment lost 4 bases and the J segment 4 bases; nucleotides outside the gene matches: 3. Full variable domain (remainder filled in from reference TRBV5-6 and TRBJ2-7): DAGVTQSPTHLIKTRGQQVTLRCSPKSGHDTVSWYQQALGQGPQFIFQYYEEEERQRGNFPDRFSGHQFPNYSSELNVNALLLGDSALYLCASSRDRGQYEQYFGPGTRLTVT.

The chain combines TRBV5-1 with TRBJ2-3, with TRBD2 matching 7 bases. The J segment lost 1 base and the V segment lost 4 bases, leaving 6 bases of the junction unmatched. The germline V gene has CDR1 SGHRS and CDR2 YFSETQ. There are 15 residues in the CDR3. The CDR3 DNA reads TGCGCCAGCAGCGGGAGGAGCGGGGGCACAGATACGCAGTATTTT. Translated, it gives CASSGRSGGTDTQYF.

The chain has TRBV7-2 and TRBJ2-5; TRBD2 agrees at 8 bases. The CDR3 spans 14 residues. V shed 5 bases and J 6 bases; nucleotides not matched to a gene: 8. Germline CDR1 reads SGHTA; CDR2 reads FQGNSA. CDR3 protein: CASSLPRGGQTQYF. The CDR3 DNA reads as TGTGCCAGCAGCCTGCCACGGGGGGGACAGACCCAGTACTTC.

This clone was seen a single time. CDR3 in DNA: TGTGCCAGCAGCTACGACACAGGGGTGACTGGAAACACCATATATTTT. It is translated as CASSYDTGVTGNTIYF. This sequence joins TRBV7-2 and TRBJ1-3, with TRBD1 matching over 7 bases. Germline CDR1 SGHTA, CDR2 FQGNSA. CDR3 length equals 16 residues. Germline trimming cut 4 bases from V and 2 bases from J; bases unmatched to any gene: 8.

CDR3 DNA: TGTGCCAGCAGCCGACGGACAGGGAGTGCGGAGACCCAGTACTTC. This gives the protein CASSRRTGSAETQYF. The gene calls are TRBV7-9 and TRBJ2-5; 8 bases align to TRBD1. Germline assignment: CDR1 SEHNR and CDR2 FQNEAQ (reference sequence). This CDR3 is built from 15 residues. J gave up 5 bases and V 5 bases, and 10 bases lay outside the gene matches.

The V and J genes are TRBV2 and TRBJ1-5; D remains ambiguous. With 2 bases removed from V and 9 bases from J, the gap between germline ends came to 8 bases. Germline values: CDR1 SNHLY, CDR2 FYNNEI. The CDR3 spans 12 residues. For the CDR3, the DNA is TGTGCCAGCAGTGAACGGGGTTGGCCCCAGCATTTT. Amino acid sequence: CASSERGWPQHF.

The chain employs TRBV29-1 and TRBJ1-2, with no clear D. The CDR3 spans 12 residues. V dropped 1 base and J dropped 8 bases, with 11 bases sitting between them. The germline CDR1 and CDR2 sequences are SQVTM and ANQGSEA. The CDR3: CSVEGSGGGYTF. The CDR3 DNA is TGCAGCGTTGAAGGTTCTGGTGGCGGCTACACCTTC.

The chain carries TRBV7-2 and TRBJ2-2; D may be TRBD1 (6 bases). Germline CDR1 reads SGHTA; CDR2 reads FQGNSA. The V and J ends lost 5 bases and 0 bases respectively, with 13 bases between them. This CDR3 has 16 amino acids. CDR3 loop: CASSPQGTANTGELFF. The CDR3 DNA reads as TGTGCCAGCAGCCCCCAGGGGACGGCGAACACCGGGGAGCTGTTTTTT.

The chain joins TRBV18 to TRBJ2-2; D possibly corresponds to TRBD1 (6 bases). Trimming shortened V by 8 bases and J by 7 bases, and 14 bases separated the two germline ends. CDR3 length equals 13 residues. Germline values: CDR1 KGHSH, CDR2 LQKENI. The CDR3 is CASQSGQYGELFF. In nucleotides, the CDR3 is TGTGCCAGCCAATCCGGACAGTACGGGGAGCTGTTTTTT.

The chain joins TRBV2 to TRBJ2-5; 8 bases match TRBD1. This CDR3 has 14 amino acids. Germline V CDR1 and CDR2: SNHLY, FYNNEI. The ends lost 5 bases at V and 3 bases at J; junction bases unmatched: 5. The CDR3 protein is CASSWTGREETQYF. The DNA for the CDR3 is TGTGCCAGCAGTTGGACAGGGAGAGAAGAGACCCAGTACTTC.

The CDR3: CAWSHRLVSEQYF. The CDR3 bases are TGTGCCTGGAGTCACAGATTGGTATCCGAGCAGTACTTC. The chain is built from TRBV30 and TRBJ2-7; D is uncertain. CDR1 GTSNPN and CDR2 SVGIG come from the germline V gene (reference sequence). The CDR3 has 13 amino acids. V was pared by 2 bases and J by 6 bases, with 14 bases between. The variable domain in full, completed from reference TRBV30 and TRBJ2-7, reads SQTIHQWPATLVQPVGSPLSLECTVEGTSNPNLYWYRQAAGRGLQLLFYSVGIGQISSEVPQNLSASRPQDRQFILSSKKLLLSDSGFYLCAWSHRLVSEQYFGPGTRLTVT.

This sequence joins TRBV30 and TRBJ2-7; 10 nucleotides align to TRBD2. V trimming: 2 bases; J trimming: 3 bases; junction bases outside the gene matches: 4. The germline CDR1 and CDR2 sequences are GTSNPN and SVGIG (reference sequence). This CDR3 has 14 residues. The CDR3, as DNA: TGTGCCTGGAGTTGGTCTAGCGGGAGCTACGAGCAGTACTTC. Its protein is CAWSWSSGSYEQYF.

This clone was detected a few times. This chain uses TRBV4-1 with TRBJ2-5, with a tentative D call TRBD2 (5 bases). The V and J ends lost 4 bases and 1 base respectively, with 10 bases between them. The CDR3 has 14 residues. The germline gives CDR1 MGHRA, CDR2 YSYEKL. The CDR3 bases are TGCGCCAGCAGCCTCTCCGAGGGCCAAGAGACCCAGTACTTC. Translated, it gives CASSLSEGQETQYF.

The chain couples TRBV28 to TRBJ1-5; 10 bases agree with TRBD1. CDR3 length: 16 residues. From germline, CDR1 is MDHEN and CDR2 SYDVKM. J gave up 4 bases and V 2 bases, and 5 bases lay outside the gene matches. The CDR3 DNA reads TGTGCCAGCAGTTTACCCCCGGGACAGGGGAATCAGCCCCAGCATTTT. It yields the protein CASSLPPGQGNQPQHF.

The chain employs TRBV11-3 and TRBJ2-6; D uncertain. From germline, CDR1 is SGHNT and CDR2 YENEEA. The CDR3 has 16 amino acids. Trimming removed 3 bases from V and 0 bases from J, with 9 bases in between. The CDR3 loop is CASSFTVLSGANVLTF. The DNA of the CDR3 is TGTGCCAGCAGCTTCACAGTACTCTCTGGGGCCAACGTCCTGACTTTC.

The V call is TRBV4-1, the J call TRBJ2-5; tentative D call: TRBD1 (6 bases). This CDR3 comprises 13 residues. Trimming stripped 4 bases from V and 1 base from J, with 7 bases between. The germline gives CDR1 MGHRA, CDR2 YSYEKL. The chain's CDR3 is CASSRQVQETQYF. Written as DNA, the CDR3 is TGCGCCAGCAGCCGACAGGTCCAAGAGACCCAGTACTTC.

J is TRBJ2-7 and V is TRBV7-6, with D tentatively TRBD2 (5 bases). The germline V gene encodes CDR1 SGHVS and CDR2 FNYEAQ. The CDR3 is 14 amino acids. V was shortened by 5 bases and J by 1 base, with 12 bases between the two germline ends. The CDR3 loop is CASSQPGKSYEQYF. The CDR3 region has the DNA TGTGCCAGCAGCCAGCCCGGGAAATCCTACGAGCAGTACTTC.

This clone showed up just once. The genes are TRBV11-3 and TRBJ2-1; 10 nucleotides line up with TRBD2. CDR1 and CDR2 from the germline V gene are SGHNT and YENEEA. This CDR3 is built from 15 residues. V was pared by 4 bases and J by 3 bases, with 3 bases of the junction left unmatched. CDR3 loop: CASSSGTSVYNEQFF. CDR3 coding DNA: TGTGCCAGCAGCTCCGGGACTAGCGTCTACAATGAGCAGTTCTTC.

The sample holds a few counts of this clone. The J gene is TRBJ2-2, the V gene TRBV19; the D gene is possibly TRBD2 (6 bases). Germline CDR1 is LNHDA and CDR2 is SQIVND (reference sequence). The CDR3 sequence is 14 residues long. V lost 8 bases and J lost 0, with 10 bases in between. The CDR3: CASSSASNTGELFF. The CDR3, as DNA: TGTGCCAGTTCTAGCGCCTCGAACACCGGGGAGCTGTTTTTT.

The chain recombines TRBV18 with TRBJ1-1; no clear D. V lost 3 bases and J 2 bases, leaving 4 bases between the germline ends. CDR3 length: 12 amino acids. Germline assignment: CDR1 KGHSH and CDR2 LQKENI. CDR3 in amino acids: CASSPLNTEAFF. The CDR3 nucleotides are TGTGCCAGCTCACCCCTAAACACTGAAGCTTTCTTT.

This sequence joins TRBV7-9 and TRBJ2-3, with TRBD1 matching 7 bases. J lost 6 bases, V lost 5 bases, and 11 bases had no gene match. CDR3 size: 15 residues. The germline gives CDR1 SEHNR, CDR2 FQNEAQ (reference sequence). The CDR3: CASSPWTGLGDTQYF. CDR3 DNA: TGTGCCAGCAGCCCCTGGACAGGCCTCGGGGATACGCAGTATTTT.